The T cell receptor beta chain described here comes from a study of T cell responses to AZD1222 COVID-19 vaccine. Generated by immunoSEQ multiplex PCR, the TCRdb table keeps only in-frame clones and is missing some. The table records about 120,000 clones, approximately 91% of them present only once. The CDR3 sequence is 14 residues long. Trimming took 4 bases from V and 5 from J; bases not matched to a gene: 5. CDR1 and CDR2 from the germline V gene are LGHDT and YNNKEL (reference sequence). Note on this clone: Its specificity is unknown.

Investigators merged groups given second doses at roughly 4 or roughly 12 weeks. Study-wide results and limits: The study found vaccine-associated CD4 TCRs spanning spike, dominant at 160-218 and 743-854. Donors skewed white British and female; clonal diversity was possibly underestimated. Close to half of spike-specific TCRs reportedly recognize unmutated variant regions.

This chain connects TRBV3-1 (or the pseudogene TRBV3-2) to TRBJ2-1, with TRBD2 matching over 7 bases. This receptor was identified in an adult who received the AZD1222 COVID-19 vaccine. The specimen was peripheral blood, collected 28 days after the second AZD1222 dose. The CDR3 DNA is TGTGCCAGCAGCCCCCGGGACTACGACAATGAGCAGTTCTTC. It specifies CASSPRDYDNEQFF.